Each of the 15 T cell receptor beta chains below was sequenced from the same sample in a study of blood T cell repertoires in COVID-19. Method: immunoSEQ multiplex PCR; TCRdb's copy keeps in-frame clones and lacks some. The sample carries around 130,000 clones, 75% to 90% recorded once. The sequencing input was peripheral blood. The receptors shown here come from a man between 65 and 80 years old with acute or convalescent COVID-19.

Comments on this clone: One end of the junction is discordant with germline, which a read error may explain. The chain couples TRBV30 to TRBJ2-7; 10 bases line up with TRBD1. Germline CDR1 GTSNPN, CDR2 SVGIG (reference sequence). The CDR3 length is 12 residues. CDR3 coding DNA: TGTGCCTGGAGTGTCACCGGGACAGGGGAGCACTTC. It encodes CAWSVTGTGEHF.

The chain carries TRBV10-3 and TRBJ2-7; D is unclear. There are 16 residues in the CDR3. The germline V gene encodes CDR1 ENHRY and CDR2 SYGVKD. V was pared by 5 bases and J by 0 bases, with 17 bases between. The CDR3, as DNA: TGTGCCATCAGTACAGACCTTTTGGTGAGCTCCTACGAGCAGTACTTC. It codes for CAISTDLLVSSYEQYF.

As for this clone: Other DNA sequences from this sample encode an identical CDR3 as well. The chain links TRBV5-8 to TRBJ1-2, with no clear D. Trimming stripped 0 bases from V and 5 bases from J, with 8 bases between. This CDR3 spans 13 amino acids. Germline V lookup: CDR1 SGHTS, CDR2 YDEGEE. CDR3 loop: CASSLGQRYGYTF. Here the CDR3 DNA reads TGTGCCAGCAGCTTGGGGCAGAGGTATGGCTACACCTTC.

The gene calls are TRBV7-8 and TRBJ1-1; 10 bases map to TRBD1. V was clipped by 7 bases and J by 2 bases; unmatched bases: 4. Germline V gene lookup returns CDR1 SGHVS and CDR2 FQNEAQ. This CDR3 contains 14 residues. The CDR3 DNA reads TGTGCCAGCACTCGGGACAGGGGAAACACTGAAGCTTTCTTT. Amino acids: CASTRDRGNTEAFF. Full variable domain (missing parts from reference TRBV7-8 and TRBJ1-1): GAGVSQSPRYKVAKRGQDVALRCDPISGHVSLFWYQQALGQGPEFLTYFQNEAQLDKSGLPSDRFFAERPEGSVSTLKIQRTQQEDSAVYLCASTRDRGNTEAFFGQGTRLTVV.

The chain joins TRBV25-1 to TRBJ1-2; 7 nucleotides match TRBD1. The CDR3 covers 17 residues. The junction had 16 bases not matched to a gene; V was cut back by 6 bases and J by 3 bases. Germline CDR1 and CDR2: MGHDK and SYGVNS. The CDR3 reads CASSAAPGQFGYYGYTF. The CDR3, as DNA: TGTGCCAGCAGCGCGGCTCCGGGACAGTTCGGATACTATGGCTACACCTTC.

The chain combines TRBV5-5 with TRBJ2-3; 7 bases align to TRBD2. J gave up 4 bases and V 4 bases, and 6 bases lay outside the gene matches. This CDR3 is built from 14 residues. Per germline, CDR1 SGHKS and CDR2 YYEKEE (reference sequence). The CDR3 DNA reads TGTGCCAGCAGCAAAGCGGGGTCGGCAGATACGCAGTATTTT. It codes for CASSKAGSADTQYF.

The chain is built from TRBV2 and TRBJ1-3, with TRBD1 matching over 8 bases. Germline V gene lookup returns CDR1 SNHLY and CDR2 FYNNEI. J lost 3 bases, V lost 6 bases, and 7 bases had no gene match. This CDR3 is built from 15 residues. The CDR3 protein is CASSPQGVGGNTIYF. CDR3 in DNA: TGTGCCAGCAGCCCACAGGGGGTAGGTGGAAACACCATATATTTT.

This rearrangement joins TRBV5-4 to TRBJ1-1, with 7 bases identical to TRBD1. The V segment lost 2 bases and the J segment 6 bases; nucleotides outside the gene matches: 13. The CDR3 covers 16 residues. Germline CDR1 reads SGHNT; CDR2 reads YYREEE (reference sequence). The chain's CDR3 is CASSFSRDRNVAEAFF. The CDR3 DNA follows: TGTGCCAGCAGCTTTAGCCGGGACAGAAACGTCGCTGAAGCTTTCTTT.

The gene calls are TRBV5-1 and TRBJ1-4, with D unresolved. The CDR3 is made up of 15 amino acids. Germline V CDR1 and CDR2: SGHRS, YFSETQ. Between the trimmed V and J ends, which lost 4 bases and 0 bases, there was a span of 10 bases. Written as DNA, the CDR3 is TGCGCCAGCAGCCGGACTCATCCAACTAATGAAAAACTGTTTTTT. Amino acids: CASSRTHPTNEKLFF. The whole variable domain, remainder taken from reference TRBV5-1 and TRBJ1-4, is KAGVTQTPRYLIKTRGQQVTLSCSPISGHRSVSWYQQTPGQGLQFLFEYFSETQRNKGNFPGRFSGRQFSNSRSEMNVSTLELGDSALYLCASSRTHPTNEKLFFGSGTQLSVL.

This chain joins TRBV29-1 and TRBJ1-2; no clear D gene. The CDR3 contains 12 residues. Trimming left V 0 bases short and J 6 bases short, with 8 bases between. Germline loops: CDR1 SQVTM, CDR2 ANQGSEA. This chain's CDR3 is CSVEDRRDGYTF. In DNA, the CDR3 is TGCAGCGTTGAAGACAGGCGGGATGGCTACACCTTC.

The chain links TRBV15 to TRBJ1-1; possible D gene TRBD1, 5 bases. The germline CDR1 and CDR2 sequences are LNHNV and YYDKDF (reference sequence). V was trimmed by 2 bases and J by 8 bases, leaving 18 bases between them. This CDR3 contains 15 residues. CDR3 sequence reads: CATSRILNPQGEAFF. In nucleotides, the CDR3 is TGTGCCACCAGCAGAATTCTTAATCCTCAGGGCGAAGCTTTCTTT.

The chain recombines TRBV19 with TRBJ1-6; D remains unclear. CDR3 length equals 14 residues. The germline V gene encodes CDR1 LNHDA and CDR2 SQIVND (reference sequence). V was clipped by 7 bases and J by 4 bases, with 11 bases between them. The CDR3 sequence is CASNAEVYNSPLHF. As DNA, the CDR3 is TGTGCCAGTAATGCGGAGGTTTATAATTCACCCCTCCACTTT.

The chain is built from TRBV5-1 and TRBJ2-3, with TRBD2 matching 11 bases. CDR1 and CDR2 (germline): SGHRS, YFSETQ. The ends lost 0 bases at V and 1 base at J; junction bases unmatched: 7. The CDR3 sequence is 18 residues long. The CDR3 DNA follows: TGCGCCAGCAGCTTGGGACTAGCGGGGCGGGGGGGCACAGATACGCAGTATTTT. Translation gives CASSLGLAGRGGTDTQYF.

This chain joins TRBV30 and TRBJ1-5, with D unresolved. This CDR3 region has 16 residues. V lost 0 bases to trimming and J lost 0 bases, with 12 bases between them. Germline V gene sequence: CDR1 GTSNPN, CDR2 SVGIG (reference sequence). The CDR3 DNA reads as TGTGCCTGGAGTGTACGGGGTGCTTATAGCAATCAGCCCCAGCATTTT. Translation: CAWSVRGAYSNQPQHF.

The gene calls are TRBV6-2 or TRBV6-3 and TRBJ2-7; TRBD1 matches 7 bases. The CDR3 has 14 residues. CDR1 is MNHEY and CDR2 is SVGEGT in the germline V gene. The J segment lost 3 bases and the V segment lost 2 bases, leaving 4 bases of the junction unmatched. In nucleotides, the CDR3 is TGTGCCAGCAGTTACCGACAGGGCTACTACGAGCAGTACTTC. Translated, it gives CASSYRQGYYEQYF.